A selection of T cell receptor beta chains follows, all from one sample in a study of blood T cell repertoires in COVID-19. The method was immunoSEQ multiplex PCR; TCRdb's version includes in-frame clones alone and lacks a portion of them. The table records about 260,000 clones, about 82% of them present only once. Specimen: PBMCs or T cells enriched from blood (not recorded which). These receptors all stem from a woman aged 45 to 65 who had recovered from COVID-19. The CDR3 runs from the conserved cysteine through the conserved F or W. Each record gives: CDR3 DNA, CDR3 protein, clone size, V gene, D gene, J gene. The D gene is left open where the match is weak. Rows may omit the clone size; those that give it use once, few, many or a size class.

CDR3nt: TGTGCCAGCAGCCGAGACGAGGGGGTTAATGAAAAACTGTTTTTT
CDR3aa: CASSRDEGVNEKLFF
abundance: .
v_gene: TRBV7-6
d_gene: .
j_gene: TRBJ1-4

CDR3nt: TGTGCCAGCAGCGTAGGCAGTGCTAATGAGCAGTTCTTC
CDR3aa: CASSVGSANEQFF
abundance: few
v_gene: TRBV9
d_gene: .
j_gene: TRBJ2-1

CDR3nt: TGTGCCAGCAGTTTGGGACAGGGAGTAGCTGGCTACACCTTC
CDR3aa: CASSLGQGVAGYTF
abundance: .
v_gene: TRBV2
d_gene: TRBD1
j_gene: TRBJ1-2

CDR3nt: TGTGCCAGCAGCTCCGTGACTAGTTCCGGGGAGCTGTTTTTT
CDR3aa: CASSSVTSSGELFF
abundance: .
v_gene: TRBV7-3
d_gene: .
j_gene: TRBJ2-2

CDR3nt: TGTGCCAGCAGTTTCCGGACAGGGGGCGCAAAGACTGAAGCTTTCTTT
CDR3aa: CASSFRTGGAKTEAFF
abundance: few
v_gene: TRBV27
d_gene: TRBD1
j_gene: TRBJ1-1

CDR3nt: TGCGCCAGCAGCCAAGGCGCATGGAGTCGTGAAAAACTGTTTTTT
CDR3aa: CASSQGAWSREKLFF
abundance: .
v_gene: TRBV4-3
d_gene: .
j_gene: TRBJ1-4

CDR3nt: TGTGCCGGCAGTTTGCTAACCCTTGGACAGGGGGCCCCAAATAGTCTTATGAACACTGAAGCTTTCTTT
CDR3aa: CAGSLLTLGQGAPNSLMNTEAFF
abundance: once
v_gene: TRBV28
d_gene: TRBD1
j_gene: TRBJ1-1

CDR3nt: TGTGCCAGCAGCTCAGCCAGCGGGGAATATCAGCCCCAGCATTTT
CDR3aa: CASSSASGEYQPQHF
abundance: .
v_gene: TRBV7-2
d_gene: .
j_gene: TRBJ1-5

CDR3nt: TGTGCCAACATGAATCAGCCCCAGCATTTT
CDR3aa: CANMNQPQHF
abundance: .
v_gene: TRBV6-4
d_gene: .
j_gene: TRBJ1-5

CDR3nt: TGTGCCAGCAGCAGCAGCAGGGGGCCGCAGCCCCAGCATTTT
CDR3aa: CASSSSRGPQPQHF
abundance: .
v_gene: TRBV7-8
d_gene: TRBD1
j_gene: TRBJ1-5

CDR3nt: TGTGCCAGCACCATGCTAGCGGGGGCCTACAATGAGCAGTTCTTC
CDR3aa: CASTMLAGAYNEQFF
abundance: .
v_gene: TRBV18
d_gene: TRBD2
j_gene: TRBJ2-1

CDR3nt: TGTGCCAGCTCAGTAGACAGGACCGACACTGAAGCTTTCTTT
CDR3aa: CASSVDRTDTEAFF
abundance: .
v_gene: TRBV18
d_gene: .
j_gene: TRBJ1-1

CDR3nt: TGTGCCAGCAGTTTTCCGAGCGAAAACACCATATATTTT
CDR3aa: CASSFPSENTIYF
abundance: .
v_gene: TRBV12-3/TRBV12-4
d_gene: .
j_gene: TRBJ1-3

CDR3nt: TGTGCCAGCAGCTTTTCGCGGGGGCGTAATTCACCCCTCCACTTT
CDR3aa: CASSFSRGRNSPLHF
abundance: .
v_gene: TRBV11-2
d_gene: .
j_gene: TRBJ1-6

CDR3nt: TGTGCCAGCTCCAGACAGGACCCCTATAATTCACCCCTCCACTTT
CDR3aa: CASSRQDPYNSPLHF
abundance: .
v_gene: TRBV18
d_gene: .
j_gene: TRBJ1-6

CDR3nt: TGTGCCAGCAGCGTAGTGGCAGGGGGAAATTCACCCCTCCACTTT
CDR3aa: CASSVVAGGNSPLHF
abundance: .
v_gene: TRBV9
d_gene: TRBD1
j_gene: TRBJ1-6

CDR3nt: TGTGCCACCAGTGATTCCGGACTAGCGGGAGATACGCAGTATTTT
CDR3aa: CATSDSGLAGDTQYF
abundance: .
v_gene: TRBV24-1
d_gene: TRBD2
j_gene: TRBJ2-3

CDR3nt: TGTGCCAGCAGCTTGATATGGAGCGGCTACACCTTC
CDR3aa: CASSLIWSGYTF
abundance: .
v_gene: TRBV12-3/TRBV12-4
d_gene: .
j_gene: TRBJ1-2

CDR3nt: TGCAGTGCTAGTGCAGTCTTAGCCAAAAACATTCAGTACTTC
CDR3aa: CSASAVLAKNIQYF
abundance: .
v_gene: TRBV20-1
d_gene: .
j_gene: TRBJ2-4

CDR3nt: TGTGCCAGCAGTAAAAGGACTAGCGGGAGAAGCCCGGACACCGGGGAGCTGTTTTTT
CDR3aa: CASSKRTSGRSPDTGELFF
abundance: .
v_gene: TRBV6-2/TRBV6-3
d_gene: TRBD2
j_gene: TRBJ2-2

CDR3nt: TGTGCCAGCAGCTTATTGCGGGAGAGGGAGACCCAGTACTTC
CDR3aa: CASSLLRERETQYF
abundance: once
v_gene: TRBV7-2
d_gene: TRBD2
j_gene: TRBJ2-5

CDR3nt: TGCGCCAGCAGCTCGCTAGGCTCCACAGATACGCAGTATTTT
CDR3aa: CASSSLGSTDTQYF
abundance: .
v_gene: TRBV4-3
d_gene: .
j_gene: TRBJ2-3

CDR3nt: TGTGCCAGCAGTTTTGGGGGAACGGGACAAGATACGCAGTATTTT
CDR3aa: CASSFGGTGQDTQYF
abundance: .
v_gene: TRBV28
d_gene: .
j_gene: TRBJ2-3

CDR3nt: TGCGCCAGCAGTCAGCTCCGGGACAGACCCTACGAGCAGTACTTC
CDR3aa: CASSQLRDRPYEQYF
abundance: .
v_gene: TRBV4-1
d_gene: TRBD1
j_gene: TRBJ2-7

CDR3nt: TGTGCCAGCAGTTTAATGGACTCAGCGGATGAGCAGTTCTTC
CDR3aa: CASSLMDSADEQFF
abundance: .
v_gene: TRBV27
d_gene: .
j_gene: TRBJ2-1

CDR3nt: TGTGCCAGTAGTGTGAGGGGTCCAAGCGGGGGCTACACCTTC
CDR3aa: CASSVRGPSGGYTF
abundance: .
v_gene: TRBV19
d_gene: .
j_gene: TRBJ1-2

CDR3nt: TGTGCCAGCAGCAAAGCCACCGGCGGGGCAAGAAATGAAAAACTGTTTTTT
CDR3aa: CASSKATGGARNEKLFF
abundance: .
v_gene: TRBV21-1
d_gene: .
j_gene: TRBJ1-4

CDR3nt: TGTGCCAGCAGCAGCACCGGGACAGGTACCTACGAGCAGTACTTC
CDR3aa: CASSSTGTGTYEQYF
abundance: .
v_gene: TRBV6-2/TRBV6-3
d_gene: TRBD1
j_gene: TRBJ2-7

CDR3nt: TGTGCCACCGCGACAGACTTTAACACCGGGGAGCTGTTTTTT
CDR3aa: CATATDFNTGELFF
abundance: .
v_gene: TRBV19
d_gene: .
j_gene: TRBJ2-2

CDR3nt: TGTGCCAGCAGCTTACGGCGGCTGAACACTGAAGCTTTCTTT
CDR3aa: CASSLRRLNTEAFF
abundance: .
v_gene: TRBV11-3
d_gene: .
j_gene: TRBJ1-1

CDR3nt: TGTGCCTGGAGTTTATCCGGGACAGGGGGATATGAAAAACTGTTTTTT
CDR3aa: CAWSLSGTGGYEKLFF
abundance: .
v_gene: TRBV30
d_gene: TRBD1
j_gene: TRBJ1-4

CDR3nt: TGTGCCAGCAGCAGGGGGGACAGGTCCAACTATGGCTACACCTTC
CDR3aa: CASSRGDRSNYGYTF
abundance: once
v_gene: TRBV9
d_gene: TRBD1
j_gene: TRBJ1-2

CDR3nt: TGTGCCAGCAGCCGACGGACAGGGGAGGGGTACACTGAAGCTTTCTTT
CDR3aa: CASSRRTGEGYTEAFF
abundance: .
v_gene: TRBV7-9
d_gene: TRBD1
j_gene: TRBJ1-1

CDR3nt: TGTGCCAGCAGTTTTTCGGCAGGAGGTGGAAACACCATATATTTT
CDR3aa: CASSFSAGGGNTIYF
abundance: .
v_gene: TRBV27
d_gene: .
j_gene: TRBJ1-3

CDR3nt: TGTGCCAGCAGTTTAGAGAGAGAAGCTTTCTTT
CDR3aa: CASSLEREAFF
abundance: .
v_gene: TRBV12-3/TRBV12-4
d_gene: .
j_gene: TRBJ1-1

CDR3nt: TGCGCCAGCAGCCTGGGACAGGTTTCTGAATACAATGAGCAGTTCTTC
CDR3aa: CASSLGQVSEYNEQFF
abundance: .
v_gene: TRBV5-1
d_gene: TRBD1
j_gene: TRBJ2-1

CDR3nt: TGTGCCAGCAGCTTAGTGGGCCAGGACTATGGCTACACCTTC
CDR3aa: CASSLVGQDYGYTF
abundance: .
v_gene: TRBV11-3
d_gene: .
j_gene: TRBJ1-2

CDR3nt: TGTGCCAGCAGTCCATTAGGGACTAGCTCCTACAATGAGCAGTTCTTC
CDR3aa: CASSPLGTSSYNEQFF
abundance: .
v_gene: TRBV7-3
d_gene: TRBD2
j_gene: TRBJ2-1

CDR3nt: TGTGCCTGGAGTGTGGGCGGAGGGGCTGAAGCTTTCTTT
CDR3aa: CAWSVGGGAEAFF
abundance: .
v_gene: TRBV30
d_gene: .
j_gene: TRBJ1-1

CDR3nt: TGTGCCAGCAGCTTATCAGGGGGCGGAAATGGCTACACCTTC
CDR3aa: CASSLSGGGNGYTF
abundance: .
v_gene: TRBV7-3
d_gene: TRBD1
j_gene: TRBJ1-2

CDR3nt: TGTGCCAGCAGCTTAAACGCCCGGACTAGCGGTAGCACAGATACGCAGTATTTT
CDR3aa: CASSLNARTSGSTDTQYF
abundance: .
v_gene: TRBV7-3
d_gene: TRBD2
j_gene: TRBJ2-3

CDR3nt: TGTGCCAGCAGCGGCGGGACTTTCTCGGGTACCGGGGAGCTGTTTTTT
CDR3aa: CASSGGTFSGTGELFF
abundance: .
v_gene: TRBV5-8
d_gene: .
j_gene: TRBJ2-2

CDR3nt: TGTGCCAGTAAGCGCACACAGGTTGCGAATCAGCCCCAGCATTTT
CDR3aa: CASKRTQVANQPQHF
abundance: few
v_gene: TRBV6-5
d_gene: .
j_gene: TRBJ1-5

CDR3nt: TGTGCCAGTAGTAGGGGACAGTCGCACACTGAAGCTTTCTTT
CDR3aa: CASSRGQSHTEAFF
abundance: .
v_gene: TRBV19
d_gene: TRBD1
j_gene: TRBJ1-1

CDR3nt: TGTGCCAGCAGCTTCGGAGGGGATACAGATACGCAGTATTTT
CDR3aa: CASSFGGDTDTQYF
abundance: .
v_gene: TRBV7-9
d_gene: .
j_gene: TRBJ2-3